The source of this T cell receptor beta chain is a study of PD-L1 blockade in urothelial cancer. The overall study: Counts from blood samples showed a median of about 140,000 T cells. General observations from the study: In blood at 3 weeks, tumor-associated clones expanded more among patients with durable benefit.

This clone appeared a few times. Its antigen is unidentified. Into every PCR, synthetic TCR analog templates were spiked. TCRdb's table, derived via immunoSEQ multiplex PCR, lists solely in-frame clones and lacks some. The sample records 100,000 or so clones, about 85% being singletons. CDR3 size: 14 residues. V lost 6 bases and J lost 8; bases outside the gene matches: 11. Germline V gene sequence: CDR1 KGHSH, CDR2 LQKENI. The chain is built from TRBV18 and TRBJ1-2, with 8 bases matching TRBD1. This specimen consisted of PBMCs, obtained around atezolizumab (anti-PD-L1) treatment. The sequence came from a man aged 45-65 years with urothelial cancer. CDR3 coding DNA: TGTGCCAGCTCCCTCGGACAGGGCCAGGGAGGCTACACCTTC. Its translation is CASSLGQGQGGYTF.